The sequence of this TCR beta chain was determined in a study of T cells in Graves' hyperthyroidism and ophthalmopathy (dated by TCRdb to between 2017 and 2020). Turning to the overall study: Peripheral blood was sampled at the time of initial diagnosis, prior to any treatment. To identify distinguishing TCR V-J signatures, a discovery cohort of 100 patients was used, comprising some 45 with Graves' ophthalmopathy and 55 to 65 with stable Graves' hyperthyroidism. Whether ophthalmopathy could be predicted prospectively was tested in an independent validation cohort made up of 18 to 20 hyperthyroidism patients plus 17 patients who later progressed to ophthalmopathy. For training and testing, the 100 or so patients in the discovery cohort were randomly divided in a 7:3 ratio. In several Graves' hyperthyroidism patients, the study also compared T-cell repertoires from thyroid tissue with T-cell repertoires from blood. After blood sampling, hyperthyroidism patients were treated with methimazole at a starting dose of 30 mg daily, and ophthalmopathy patients were treated with high-dose intravenous methylprednisolone. TCR Vbeta CDR3 sequencing of 120 to 150 peripheral blood samples (under 45 ophthalmopathy, about 74 hyperthyroidism and around 17 progressor patients) is reported in the paper.

V lost 3 bases and J lost 5 bases; the stretch between them is 8 bases long. The CDR3 contains 12 residues, cysteine and phenylalanine counted. Only the CDR3 DNA is retained, 36 bases long and in frame from the first base. The germline V gene (reference sequence) gives CDR1 as GTSNPN and CDR2 as SVGIG. Hyperthyroidism patients were aged 18 to 65 years and newly diagnosed, with disease duration of less than 2 months. The study excluded patients with uncontrolled infections, other autoimmune diseases, pregnancy or lactation. Diagnoses were based on clinical symptoms, serum thyroxine and TRAb, thyroid ultrasound and orbital computed tomography. For progressor patients, blood was drawn at the first diagnosis of hyperthyroidism, before any ophthalmopathy symptoms had appeared. PBMCs were isolated from 7.5 to 10 ml of fresh peripheral blood by Ficoll-Paque density gradient centrifugation. Progressor patients were first diagnosed with Graves' hyperthyroidism and then developed ophthalmopathy during follow-up. Total RNA was extracted using Trizol reagent, and RNA quality was assessed on an Agilent 2100 Bioanalyzer.

This clonotype was counted many times. What antigen it recognizes has not been identified. Base qualities are not recorded, but no much larger clone differs from it by a single base. Points the paper makes about the study in general: No statistical method was used to set the sample size in advance, and investigators knew the group allocation. Most expanded thyroid clonotypes (frequency above 0.001) were also found in blood, which suggests that blood repertoires may mirror thyroid immune responses. In validation, the model predicted progression to ophthalmopathy with approximately 69% sensitivity and approximately 72% specificity, a median of about six months before onset. A 13 V-J signature model separated ophthalmopathy from stable hyperthyroidism, with about 90% sensitivity and 81% to 83% specificity in cross-validation and 80%/75% in testing.

The TCR beta CDR3 regions were amplified from the RNA transcripts. The TCR CDR3 was subjected to a first round of RT-PCR using the HTBI primer set and the Qiagen OneStep RT-PCR kit. The libraries were constructed in a second round of multiplex PCR and then size-selected and purified. Sequencing of the libraries was done on an Illumina HiSeq2000 using paired-end 100 bp reads. In the source study's methods: SOAPnuke was used to process the raw data, removing reads that contained adapters or uncalled bases, had a mean Phred below 15, or lacked an exact match to the constant primer or identifier. High-quality paired reads were merged using COPE v1.2.5, and each unique nucleotide sequence was defined as a clonotype. MiTCR v1.1 was used to align the clonotypes against IMGT TRBV, TRBD and TRBJ reference segments. The analysis included only V-J combinations with a frequency above 0.0001, which together covered 99% to 99.2% of the repertoires. The TCS score was defined as the ratio of F50 (clonal expansion) to E x V (chaos), calculated using BLOSUM62-based TCRdist between CDR3 peptides within each V-J. Welch's t-statistics and random forest reduced fewer than 600 V-J features to roughly 13, which were used in a naive Bayes classifier (R e1071). The raw public reads went through TCRdb reprocessing: fastp at Q25, MiXCR clone calling, in-frame beta chains kept. Rows with a matching CDR3 protein are joined into one entry that keeps the most common DNA and genes. The V and J calls follow TCRdb's processing rather than the paper's. The sample data list around 350,000 distinct CDR3 sequences, and approximately 18% of these were observed just once. The ten largest clones take up approximately 33% of the sample.

Recombination connected TRBV30 to TRBJ2-1; TRBD2 might be the D gene, on 5 matching bases. The sequence came from a woman in her 30s with Graves' hyperthyroidism that later progressed to Graves' ophthalmopathy. The specimen was blood. The CDR3: CAWRDGDNEQFF. The sequenced DNA is TGTGCCTGGAGGGACGGGGACAATGAGCAGTTCTTC.